Given below is one T cell receptor beta chain in context. The antigen remains undetermined. This sample is part of a study of cytomegalovirus exposure and HLA in healthy donors. Study findings and constraints: The tendency of first-cohort TCR clusters to co-occur in the 100 to 150 validation repertoires was identified by a subsequent analysis.

V lost 1 base and J lost 5; bases outside the gene matches: 10. Looked up from germline, CDR1 is LNHNV and CDR2 is YYDKDF (reference sequence). This CDR3 has 18 residues. The protocol was immunoSEQ multiplex PCR, while the TCRdb copy is restricted to in-frame clones and leaves out a portion. The table has around 170,000 clones, less than 85% seen once. Sequencing was performed on PBMCs. The chain employs TRBV15 and TRBJ2-7; 14 bases align to TRBD2. The clonotype comes from a man between 18 and 29 years old in good health and CMV-seropositive. In DNA form, the CDR3 reads TGTGCCACCAGCAGAGGACCGGGACTAGCGGGAGTCACAGACGAGCAGTACTTC. Protein sequence: CATSRGPGLAGVTDEQYF.